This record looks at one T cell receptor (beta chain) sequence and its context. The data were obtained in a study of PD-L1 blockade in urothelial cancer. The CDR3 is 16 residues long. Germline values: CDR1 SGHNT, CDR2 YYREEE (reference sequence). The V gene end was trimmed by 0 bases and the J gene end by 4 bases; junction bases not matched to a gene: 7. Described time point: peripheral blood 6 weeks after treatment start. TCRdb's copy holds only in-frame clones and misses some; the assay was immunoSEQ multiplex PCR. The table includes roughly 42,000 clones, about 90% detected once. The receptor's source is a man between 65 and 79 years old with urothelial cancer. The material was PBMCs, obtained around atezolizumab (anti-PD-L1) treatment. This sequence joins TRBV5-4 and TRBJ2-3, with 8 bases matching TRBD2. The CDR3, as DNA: TGTGCCAGCAGCTTGGGACGGTTAGCGGGACCAGATACGCAGTATTTT. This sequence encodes CASSLGRLAGPDTQYF.